This is a list of T cell receptor beta chains from one sample in a study of T cell responses to AZD1222 COVID-19 vaccine. Sequencing used immunoSEQ multiplex PCR; TCRdb keeps in-frame clones, though not all of them. The table includes 110,000 to 150,000 clones, roughly 92% detected once. The sample was peripheral blood, taken on day 0 of AZD1222 vaccination. The receptors shown here come from an adult in good health. Each CDR3 is given with its conserved first and last residue. D genes are given only for firm matches. Size is stated for part of the rows, as once, few or many counts, or as a class when the clone is expanded.

j_call: TRBJ1-2
cdr3_length: 14
clone_size: -
d_call: -
v_call: TRBV29-1
cdr3_nt: TGCAGCGTTGAACAGGTGGGGGCCTACTATGGCTACACCTTC
cdr3_aa: CSVEQVGAYYGYTF

j_call: TRBJ2-7
cdr3_length: 13
clone_size: -
d_call: -
v_call: TRBV5-1
cdr3_nt: TGCGCCAGCAGCCAACTGACAGCCTACGAGCAGTACTTC
cdr3_aa: CASSQLTAYEQYF

j_call: TRBJ2-3
cdr3_length: 15
clone_size: -
d_call: -
v_call: TRBV9
cdr3_nt: TGTGCCAGCAGCGCGGACGGCCGGGGCACAGATACGCAGTATTTT
cdr3_aa: CASSADGRGTDTQYF

j_call: TRBJ1-1
cdr3_length: 16
clone_size: -
d_call: -
v_call: TRBV24-1
cdr3_nt: TGTGCCACCAGTGTGTGTTTAAGGGGGGCGAACACTGAAGCTTTCTTT
cdr3_aa: CATSVCLRGANTEAFF

j_call: TRBJ2-5
cdr3_length: 16
clone_size: -
d_call: TRBD2
v_call: TRBV5-1
cdr3_nt: TGCGCCAGCAGCCGGGGACTAGCGGACCGCCAAGAGACCCAGTACTTC
cdr3_aa: CASSRGLADRQETQYF

j_call: TRBJ2-2
cdr3_length: 13
clone_size: -
d_call: -
v_call: TRBV10-2
cdr3_nt: TGCGCCAGCAGTATCCCGCAAACCGGGGAGCTGTTTTTT
cdr3_aa: CASSIPQTGELFF

j_call: TRBJ2-7
cdr3_length: 12
clone_size: -
d_call: -
v_call: TRBV5-1
cdr3_nt: TGCGCCAGCAGTGCGGGGAACTACGAGCAGTACTTC
cdr3_aa: CASSAGNYEQYF

j_call: TRBJ2-7
cdr3_length: 14
clone_size: -
d_call: TRBD1
v_call: TRBV5-1
cdr3_nt: TGCGCCAGCAGCTTGGTAGGGGGCAACTACGAGCAGTACTTC
cdr3_aa: CASSLVGGNYEQYF

j_call: TRBJ2-1
cdr3_length: 16
clone_size: -
d_call: TRBD2
v_call: TRBV2
cdr3_nt: TGTGCCAGCAGTGGAGGACTAGCGGTTAACTACAATGAGCAGTTCTTC
cdr3_aa: CASSGGLAVNYNEQFF

j_call: TRBJ1-1
cdr3_length: 13
clone_size: -
d_call: -
v_call: TRBV19
cdr3_nt: TGTGCCAGTAGTATCAGGGGCAGGGCTGAAGCTTTCTTT
cdr3_aa: CASSIRGRAEAFF

j_call: TRBJ2-1
cdr3_length: 18
clone_size: -
d_call: TRBD2
v_call: TRBV5-1
cdr3_nt: TGCGCCAGCAGCATGCTAGCTGGGACTAGCGGATTCTACAATGAGCAGTTCTTC
cdr3_aa: CASSMLAGTSGFYNEQFF

j_call: TRBJ2-3
cdr3_length: 16
clone_size: -
d_call: TRBD2
v_call: TRBV4-1
cdr3_nt: TGCGCCAGCAGCCGGGCTAGCGGAAAAACCACAGATACGCAGTATTTT
cdr3_aa: CASSRASGKTTDTQYF

j_call: TRBJ1-2
cdr3_length: 16
clone_size: -
d_call: TRBD1
v_call: TRBV4-1
cdr3_nt: TGCGCCAGCAGCCCATTAAATCAGGGGGGGCAACATGGCTACACCTTC
cdr3_aa: CASSPLNQGGQHGYTF

j_call: TRBJ1-2
cdr3_length: 10
clone_size: -
d_call: -
v_call: TRBV28
cdr3_nt: TGTGCCACCTCGTTTGGTGGCTACACCTTC
cdr3_aa: CATSFGGYTF

j_call: TRBJ1-2
cdr3_length: 11
clone_size: -
d_call: -
v_call: TRBV28
cdr3_nt: TGTGCCAGCAGTTTTGTGGGTGGCTACACCTTC
cdr3_aa: CASSFVGGYTF

j_call: TRBJ2-1
cdr3_length: 11
clone_size: -
d_call: -
v_call: TRBV15
cdr3_nt: TGTGCCACCAGCACTCGCGATGAGCAGTTCTTC
cdr3_aa: CATSTRDEQFF

j_call: TRBJ1-1
cdr3_length: 14
clone_size: once
d_call: -
v_call: TRBV13
cdr3_nt: TGTGCCAGCAGCCGATGGGACGGGAACACTGAAGCTTTCTTT
cdr3_aa: CASSRWDGNTEAFF

j_call: TRBJ1-2
cdr3_length: 12
clone_size: -
d_call: -
v_call: TRBV30
cdr3_nt: TGTGCCTGGAGTCTGAGTAACTATGGCTACACCTTC
cdr3_aa: CAWSLSNYGYTF

j_call: TRBJ1-2
cdr3_length: 14
clone_size: -
d_call: -
v_call: TRBV11-2
cdr3_nt: TGTGCCAGCAGCTTAAAGACAGTTAACTATGGCTACACCTTC
cdr3_aa: CASSLKTVNYGYTF

j_call: TRBJ1-1
cdr3_length: 13
clone_size: -
d_call: -
v_call: TRBV9
cdr3_nt: TGTGCCAGCAGCCCCCCGGCGAACACTGAAGCTTTCTTT
cdr3_aa: CASSPPANTEAFF

j_call: TRBJ2-3
cdr3_length: 16
clone_size: -
d_call: TRBD1
v_call: TRBV6-2/TRBV6-3
cdr3_nt: TGTGCCAGCAGTGCCCGGGACAGGGGGCGGACAGATACGCAGTATTTT
cdr3_aa: CASSARDRGRTDTQYF

j_call: TRBJ1-1
cdr3_length: 12
clone_size: -
d_call: -
v_call: TRBV7-9
cdr3_nt: TGTGCCAGCAGCTTATCGGGGACTGAAGCTTTCTTT
cdr3_aa: CASSLSGTEAFF

j_call: TRBJ1-1
cdr3_length: 12
clone_size: few
d_call: -
v_call: TRBV10-2
cdr3_nt: TGCGCCAGTGCGATACCGGGACTTGAAGCTTTCTTT
cdr3_aa: CASAIPGLEAFF

j_call: TRBJ1-1
cdr3_length: 16
clone_size: -
d_call: -
v_call: TRBV24-1
cdr3_nt: TGTGCCACCAGTGATACCCCAAAGGGGGGGAACACTGAAGCTTTCTTT
cdr3_aa: CATSDTPKGGNTEAFF

j_call: TRBJ2-7
cdr3_length: 13
clone_size: many
d_call: -
v_call: TRBV11-3
cdr3_nt: TGTGCCAGCAGCTTAGGGCGTGCCTACGAGCAGTACTTC
cdr3_aa: CASSLGRAYEQYF